This TCR beta chain was observed in a study of T cell responses to AZD1222 COVID-19 vaccine. Whole-study results and caveats: Within unmutated variant regions lay the reported targets of nearly half of spike-specific TCRs. Spike-specific TCR breadth and depth were elevated following two AZD1222 doses.

Concerning this clone itself: Its antigen is unidentified.

Profiling relied on immunoSEQ multiplex PCR, and the TCRdb table lists in-frame clones only, not all of them. The sample shows over 150,000 clones, around 90% of them seen only once. The sample here was peripheral blood, taken on day 0 of AZD1222 vaccination. The receptor's source is an adult in good health.

CDR3 sequence (DNA): TGTGCCAGCTCGACGCTACGGGACAGGGTGTACCAAGAGACCCAGTACTTC. Encoded protein: CASSTLRDRVYQETQYF. The rearrangement links TRBV18 to TRBJ2-5, with 9 bases lining up with TRBD1. From germline, CDR1 is KGHSH and CDR2 LQKENI. J was trimmed by 0 bases and V by 6 bases; bases with no gene match: 11. There are 17 residues in the CDR3. Variable domain in full (rest from reference TRBV18 and TRBJ2-5): NAGVMQNPRHLVRRRGQEARLRCSPMKGHSHVYWYRQLPEEGLKFMVYLQKENIIDESGMPKERFSAEFPKEGPSILRIQQVVRGDSAAYFCASSTLRDRVYQETQYFGPGTRLLVL.